These 31 T cell receptor beta chains originate from one sample sequenced in a study of T cells in localized non-small cell lung cancer. Profiling relied on immunoSEQ multiplex PCR, and the TCRdb table lists in-frame clones only, not all of them. In the table there are approximately 30,000 clones, 87% of which are singletons. The sample consisted of peripheral blood mononuclear cells, taken before any cancer treatment. These receptors were collected from a man aged 40 to 69 with stage III lung adenocarcinoma.

This rearrangement joins TRBV5-1 to TRBJ2-2; tentative D call: TRBD1 (6 bases). The germline V gene has CDR1 SGHRS and CDR2 YFSETQ. Trimming stripped 0 bases from V and 6 bases from J, with 12 bases between. The CDR3 totals 15 residues. The CDR3 DNA reads TGCGCCAGCAGCTTGGGTGCCAGGGGCTCCGGGGAGCTGTTTTTT. Protein sequence: CASSLGARGSGELFF.

The DNA of the CDR3 is TGTGCCAGCAATCCAGGGGCAGATACGCAGTATTTT. Amino acids: CASNPGADTQYF. V and J are TRBV6-6 and TRBJ2-3; possibly TRBD1 for D (6 bases). The CDR3 is 12 amino acids. The germline CDR1 and CDR2 sequences are MNHNY and SVGAGI (reference sequence). Trimming removed 7 bases from V and 4 bases from J, with 9 bases in between.

This chain links TRBV6-5 with TRBJ2-7; 10 nucleotides line up with TRBD1. V was pared by 5 bases and J by 2 bases, with 6 bases of the junction left unmatched. The CDR3 extends over 15 amino acids. Germline V gene lookup returns CDR1 MNHEY and CDR2 SVGAGI. In nucleotides, the CDR3 is TGTGCCAGCAGTATCCGGGACAGGGGTCCCTACGAGCAGTACTTC. Translated, it gives CASSIRDRGPYEQYF.

This clone was seen only a few times. The rearrangement joins TRBV19 to TRBJ2-2; 7 bases are a match to TRBD2. CDR1 and CDR2 from the germline V gene are LNHDA and SQIVND (reference sequence). The CDR3 consists of 12 residues. Trimming at V came to 9 bases and at J to 7 bases, leaving 5 bases not matched to a gene. CDR3 sequence: CASRRGDGELFF. The CDR3 DNA follows: TGTGCCAGCAGACGGGGGGACGGGGAGCTGTTTTTT.

Written as DNA, the CDR3 is TGTGCCAGCAGCTCCCGGAGGGGGCCTACTGAAGCTTTCTTT. This codes for CASSSRRGPTEAFF. The V call is TRBV21-1, the J call TRBJ1-1; TRBD1 is the table's D call, not checked against the DNA. TRBV21-1 is a listed pseudogene. There are 14 residues in the CDR3.

The genes are TRBV11-2 and TRBJ2-7; no clear D gene. This CDR3 is 12 amino acids long. V shed 1 base and J shed 7 bases, with 8 bases lying between them. The germline V gene encodes CDR1 SGHAT and CDR2 FQNNGV. The CDR3 here is CASSLGGWEQYF. For the CDR3, the DNA is TGTGCCAGCAGCTTAGGGGGATGGGAGCAGTACTTC.

V gene TRBV6-5 combines with J gene TRBJ1-2; D might be TRBD1 (5 bases). V was shortened by 7 bases and J by 4 bases, with 19 bases between the two germline ends. Germline V CDR1 and CDR2: MNHEY, SVGAGI. The length of the CDR3 is 15 residues. The CDR3 nucleotides are TGTGCCAGCACCTCCCCGCAGGGCCTTGTCTATGGCTACACCTTC. Its protein product is CASTSPQGLVYGYTF.

This clone was seen a handful of times. The genes are TRBV19 and TRBJ2-3, with 8 bases fitting TRBD1. This CDR3 is built from 15 residues. Germline values: CDR1 LNHDA, CDR2 SQIVND (reference sequence). Unmatched junction bases numbered 7, after V lost 6 bases and J lost 2 bases. The CDR3 spells CASRFGTGFTDTQYF. DNA for the CDR3: TGTGCCAGTAGATTTGGGACAGGCTTCACAGATACGCAGTATTTT.

This chain uses TRBV28 with TRBJ2-3; TRBD2 is a possible D gene (7 bases). The ends were cut back, 10 bases at V and 0 bases at J, with 26 bases in the middle. The CDR3 extends over 18 amino acids. Germline-derived CDR1 and CDR2 are MDHEN and SYDVKM. The CDR3 loop reads CATKGGPTAPFSTDTQYF. The CDR3 DNA sequence: TGTGCCACCAAGGGGGGGCCCACCGCCCCCTTCAGCACAGATACGCAGTATTTT.

The chain couples TRBV7-8 to TRBJ2-3; 11 positions match TRBD2. Germline loops: CDR1 SGHVS, CDR2 FQNEAQ. There are 18 residues in the CDR3. The J segment lost 0 bases and the V segment lost 2 bases, leaving 7 bases of the junction unmatched. The CDR3 reads CASSLRPSGGPSTDTQYF. Here the CDR3 DNA reads TGTGCCAGCAGCTTACGGCCTAGCGGGGGGCCTAGCACAGATACGCAGTATTTT.

CDR3 sequence: CASSPLGGQGGRNIQYF. The CDR3 region has the DNA TGCGCCAGCAGCCCCCTTGGGGGACAGGGAGGCAGGAACATTCAGTACTTC. This chain uses TRBV4-1 with TRBJ2-4; TRBD1 matches at 9 bases. This CDR3 contains 17 residues. CDR1 and CDR2 (germline): MGHRA, YSYEKL. The V and J ends lost 4 bases and 7 bases, in that order; junction bases with no gene match: 14.

The chain couples TRBV14 to TRBJ1-2, with D unclear. The V end lost 0 bases, the J end lost 6 bases, and 11 bases lay between the germline ends. In germline, CDR1 is SGHDN, CDR2 FVKESK. The CDR3 covers 14 residues. CDR3 bases: TGTGCCAGCAGCCAAGAACCGGGCTCCCATGGCTACACCTTC. As protein: CASSQEPGSHGYTF.

V usage is TRBV18 and J usage is TRBJ2-4; 10 nucleotides match TRBD1. Germline values: CDR1 KGHSH, CDR2 LQKENI. CDR3 length equals 17 residues. The trim removed 9 bases at V and 0 bases at J, leaving 11 bases unmatched. CDR3 sequence: CASPRDRGFIAKNIQYF. CDR3 sequence (DNA): TGTGCCAGTCCCCGGGACAGGGGATTCATAGCCAAAAACATTCAGTACTTC.

The J gene is TRBJ1-3, the V gene TRBV30; no clear D gene. V shed 1 base and J shed 0 bases, with 22 bases lying between them. Germline-derived CDR1 and CDR2 are GTSNPN and SVGIG (reference sequence). The CDR3 consists of 19 residues. CDR3 sequence (DNA): TGTGCCTGGAGTGAAAAATCGGACCGGGTGAGACTCTCTGGAAACACCATATATTTT. As protein: CAWSEKSDRVRLSGNTIYF.

The V gene is TRBV7-2, the J gene TRBJ2-5; 9 nucleotides agree with TRBD2. Germline V gives CDR1 SGHTA, CDR2 FQGNSA. The CDR3 has 16 residues. V dropped 1 base and J dropped 1; count of bases not matched to a gene: 4. The CDR3 coding sequence is TGTGCCAGCAGCTTAGATCTTAGCGGGGGCCAAGAGACCCAGTACTTC. Its translation is CASSLDLSGGQETQYF.

This chain's CDR3 is CASSLRNNPGTDTQYF. CDR3 DNA sequence: TGTGCCAGCAGCTTACGGAACAACCCGGGCACAGATACGCAGTATTTT. The rearrangement uses TRBV7-2 and TRBJ2-3; D unresolved. In germline, CDR1 is SGHTA, CDR2 FQGNSA. V dropped 2 bases and J dropped 1 base, with 13 bases sitting between them. The CDR3 consists of 16 residues.

This chain links TRBV4-2 with TRBJ2-5, with 8 bases matching TRBD2. The germline V gene has CDR1 LGHNA and CDR2 YNFKEQ. The CDR3 extends over 18 amino acids. V lost 0 bases and J lost 1; bases outside the gene matches: 10. In nucleotides, the CDR3 is TGTGCCAGCAGCCAAGAGTCGTACAGCGGGGGTGTCCAAGAGACCCAGTACTTC. It encodes CASSQESYSGGVQETQYF.

The rearrangement links TRBV10-3 to TRBJ2-7; D gene uncertain. The CDR3 is 11 amino acids. CDR1 ENHRY and CDR2 SYGVKD come from the germline V gene. V lost 0 bases, J lost 6 bases, and 3 bases lay in between. The CDR3 bases are TGTGCCATCAGTGAGTCAGGCGAGCAGTACTTC. Its translation is CAISESGEQYF.

The chain joins TRBV4-1 to TRBJ1-1; 9 bases align to TRBD1. The CDR3 is 15 amino acids. After removal of 5 bases from V and 1 base from J, the junction contained 5 bases not matched to a gene. Per germline, CDR1 MGHRA and CDR2 YSYEKL. The CDR3 DNA reads TGCGCCAGCAGCGACCAACAGGGGGCGAACACTGAAGCTTTCTTT. The encoded protein is CASSDQQGANTEAFF.

The gene calls are TRBV5-1 and TRBJ1-1; D call uncertain. Germline V gene data show CDR1 as SGHRS and CDR2 as YFSETQ. The CDR3 length is 13 residues. V was pared by 0 bases and J by 4 bases, with 7 bases between. DNA for the CDR3: TGCGCCAGCAGCTTGGTGGCGGCCACTGAAGCTTTCTTT. Its translation is CASSLVAATEAFF.

This rearrangement joins TRBV2 to TRBJ1-1; D is ambiguous. Germline V lookup: CDR1 SNHLY, CDR2 FYNNEI. CDR3 length: 15 amino acids. Trimming took off 2 bases at V and 1 base at J, with 11 bases between the two ends. CDR3 sequence (DNA): TGTGCCAGCAGTGAAAGCCGGGTGGGGAACACTGAAGCTTTCTTT. Translation: CASSESRVGNTEAFF.

The rearrangement joins TRBV11-3 to TRBJ2-7; D possibly uses TRBD1 or TRBD2 (5 bases each). The CDR3 spans 13 residues. CDR1 SGHNT and CDR2 YENEEA come from the germline V gene. The ends were cut back, 0 bases at V and 5 bases at J, with 8 bases in the middle. The CDR3 protein is CASSLEQGDEQYF. In DNA, the CDR3 is TGTGCCAGCAGCTTAGAGCAGGGAGACGAGCAGTACTTC.

The DNA for the CDR3 is TGTGCCAGCAGCTTGGTAGGAAGGACTTACTACACAGATACGCAGTATTTT. It is translated as CASSLVGRTYYTDTQYF. The rearrangement joins TRBV11-2 to TRBJ2-3; TRBD2 is a possible D gene (5 bases). The V gene lost 3 bases and the J gene lost 2 bases, with 18 bases spanning the gap. Per germline, CDR1 SGHAT and CDR2 FQNNGV. The CDR3 consists of 17 residues. Supplemented by reference TRBV11-2 and TRBJ2-3, the full variable domain reads EAGVAQSPRYKIIEKRQSVAFWCNPISGHATLYWYQQILGQGPKLLIQFQNNGVVDDSQLPKDRFSAERLKGVDSTLKIQPAKLEDSAVYLCASSLVGRTYYTDTQYFGPGTRLTVL.

This rearrangement joins TRBV15 to TRBJ2-1, with a weak D call TRBD2 (5 bases). V lost 5 bases and J 7 bases, leaving 15 bases between the germline ends. The CDR3 loop spans 14 amino acids. In germline, CDR1 is LNHNV, CDR2 YYDKDF (reference sequence). The CDR3 nucleotides read TGTGCCACCAGCCGTCGGGGTGATTTGAATGAGCAGTTCTTC. Translated: CATSRRGDLNEQFF.

This chain uses TRBV7-2 with TRBJ2-3; D might be TRBD2 (7 bases). The CDR3 runs to 14 residues. The germline CDR1 and CDR2 sequences are SGHTA and FQGNSA. Trimming pared 8 bases from V and 0 bases from J, leaving 12 bases between. This chain's CDR3 is CASSGGGSTDTQYF. CDR3 sequence (DNA): TGTGCCAGCTCCGGCGGGGGCAGCACAGATACGCAGTATTTT. The whole variable domain, filled in from reference TRBV7-2 and TRBJ2-3, reads GAGVSQSPSNKVTEKGKDVELRCDPISGHTALYWYRQSLGQGLEFLIYFQGNSAPDKSGLPSDRFSAERTGGSVSTLTIQRTQQEDSAVYLCASSGGGSTDTQYFGPGTRLTVL.

The rearrangement joins TRBV6-5 to TRBJ2-3; D ambiguous. The CDR3 loop spans 15 amino acids. Germline values: CDR1 MNHEY, CDR2 SVGAGI. Trimming took 5 bases from V and 6 from J, leaving 18 bases between them. The CDR3 region has the DNA TGTGCCAGCAGTCAATGGGATTCCCAGGCGGATACGCAGTATTTT. Translated, it gives CASSQWDSQADTQYF.

The chain joins TRBV5-4 to TRBJ2-7; TRBD1 agrees at 7 bases. This CDR3 has 15 residues. V gave up 2 bases and J gave up 4 bases; unmatched junction bases: 9. Germline V lookup: CDR1 SGHNT, CDR2 YYREEE (reference sequence). The CDR3 DNA reads TGTGCCAGCAGCTTACTAGGACAGGCCTTTTACGAGCAGTACTTC. Translating gives CASSLLGQAFYEQYF.

This clone was detected only once. The chain links TRBV7-9 to TRBJ2-6; D is unresolved. V gave up 3 bases and J gave up 0 bases, with 9 bases separating them. The V gene's germline CDR1 is SEHNR and CDR2 FQNEAQ (reference sequence). This CDR3 comprises 16 residues. CDR3 DNA: TGTGCCAGCAGCTTGGGTCTTGGCTCTGGGGCCAACGTCCTGACTTTC. Residues: CASSLGLGSGANVLTF.

The chain combines TRBV6-5 with TRBJ1-2; D unresolved. The CDR3 consists of 14 residues. Germline CDR1 reads MNHEY; CDR2 reads SVGAGI. The V end was cut by 7 bases, the J end by 4 bases, with 16 bases between. This chain's CDR3 is CASTLRTELYGYTF. CDR3 bases: TGTGCCAGCACTCTAAGGACGGAGCTCTATGGCTACACCTTC.

This clone came up once. The chain couples TRBV6-6 to TRBJ1-2, with D maybe TRBD1 (5 bases). Trimming took off 6 bases at V and 6 bases at J, with 17 bases between the two ends. CDR1 MNHNY and CDR2 SVGAGI come from the germline V gene (reference sequence). This CDR3 has 14 amino acids. CDR3 amino acids: CASRPGPHENGYTF. CDR3 sequence (DNA): TGTGCCAGCAGACCGGGACCCCACGAGAATGGCTACACCTTC.

This chain links TRBV27 with TRBJ2-7; D is unclear. Trimming took off 1 base at V and 5 bases at J, with 9 bases between the two ends. Germline V CDR1 and CDR2: MNHEY, SMNVEV (reference sequence). The CDR3 spans 13 residues. The chain's CDR3 is CASSLYPPNEQYF. CDR3 coding DNA: TGTGCCAGCAGTTTATATCCGCCCAACGAGCAGTACTTC.